This T cell receptor (beta chain) was sequenced for a study of OX40 agonist ivuxolimab in advanced cancers. Notes on the study in general: CD4+ and CD8+ blood T cells expanded clonally by week 6 at 0.1 to 3.0 mg/kg.

A note on this clone: The antigen is unknown.

TCRdb's table, derived via immunoSEQ multiplex PCR, lists solely in-frame clones and lacks some. The data show fewer than 25,000 clones, 70% to 90% seen once. The clonotype originates from an adult with an advanced solid tumor such as melanoma, head and neck, liver or kidney cancer. The sample consisted of CD4+ or CD8+ T cells sorted from blood, taken in a trial of the OX40 agonist ivuxolimab.

CDR3 bases: TGTGCCAGCAGTTGGGGGCTGACCTACGAGCAGTACTTC. It is translated as CASSWGLTYEQYF. The chain is built from TRBV6-5 and TRBJ2-7, with a tentative D call TRBD1 (6 bases). The germline gives CDR1 MNHEY, CDR2 SVGAGI. Trimming stripped 4 bases from V and 2 bases from J, with 9 bases between. The CDR3 is 13 residues long.